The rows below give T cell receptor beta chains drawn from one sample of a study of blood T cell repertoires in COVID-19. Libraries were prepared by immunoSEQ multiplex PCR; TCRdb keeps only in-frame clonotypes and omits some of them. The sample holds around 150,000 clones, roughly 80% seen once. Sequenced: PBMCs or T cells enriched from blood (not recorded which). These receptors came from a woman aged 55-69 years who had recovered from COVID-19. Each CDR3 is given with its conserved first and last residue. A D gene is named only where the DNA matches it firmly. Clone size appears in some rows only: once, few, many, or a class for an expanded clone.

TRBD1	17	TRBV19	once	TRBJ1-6	TGTGCCAGTAGTATTTACTGGACAGGGGAGGAGGATTCACCCCTCCACTTT	CASSIYWTGEEDSPLHF
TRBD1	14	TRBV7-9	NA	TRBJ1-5	TGTGCCAGCAGTTCCGACAGGGCGGGTCAGCCCCAGCATTTT	CASSSDRAGQPQHF
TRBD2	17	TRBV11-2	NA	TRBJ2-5	TGTGCCAGCAGCTTAGTACGCGGGGGGACCCCTCCAGAGACCCAGTACTTC	CASSLVRGGTPPETQYF
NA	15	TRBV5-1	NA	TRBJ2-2	TGCGCCAGCAGCTTCGCCAGGGCTAACACCGGGGAGCTGTTTTTT	CASSFARANTGELFF
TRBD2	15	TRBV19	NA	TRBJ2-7	TGTGCCAGTAGTGGGTCGGGACTACCTCCCTACGAGCAGTACTTC	CASSGSGLPPYEQYF
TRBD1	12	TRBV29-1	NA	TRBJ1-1	TGCAGCGGAGGACAGGGAGATACTGAAGCTTTCTTT	CSGGQGDTEAFF
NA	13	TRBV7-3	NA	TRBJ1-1	TGTGCCAGCAGCTTAACGTTAGGAGCTGAAGCTTTCTTT	CASSLTLGAEAFF
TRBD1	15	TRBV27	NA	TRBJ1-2	TGTGCCAGAAAACGCCTGGGACAGAAGAGAGGTGGCTACACCTTC	CARKRLGQKRGGYTF
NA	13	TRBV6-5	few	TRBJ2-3	TGTGCCAGCAGGGCCTTAGCGGCAGATACGCAGTATTTT	CASRALAADTQYF
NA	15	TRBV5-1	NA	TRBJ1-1	TGCGCCAGCAGCGGGGGCCGCCAGCTGAACACTGAAGCTTTCTTT	CASSGGRQLNTEAFF
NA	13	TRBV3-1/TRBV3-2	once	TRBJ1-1	TGTGCCAGCAGCCAAGCTGGGGGCGATGAAGCTTTCTTT	CASSQAGGDEAFF
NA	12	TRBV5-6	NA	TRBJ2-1	TGTGCCAGCACAAGGGGGAGCAATGAGCAGTTCTTC	CASTRGSNEQFF
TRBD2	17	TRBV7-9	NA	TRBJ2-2	TGTGCCAGCAGCCCCCCCGGACTGGGGCGGGAGACCGGGGAGCTGTTTTTT	CASSPPGLGRETGELFF
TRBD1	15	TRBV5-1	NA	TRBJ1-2	TGCGCCAGCAGCTTGGGAGGGACAGAGGTGGAAGGCTACACCTTC	CASSLGGTEVEGYTF
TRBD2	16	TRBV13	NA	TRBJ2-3	TGTGCCAGCAGCTCGGGACTAGCGGGGGTCACAGATACGCAGTATTTT	CASSSGLAGVTDTQYF
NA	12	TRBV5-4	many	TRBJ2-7	TGTGCCAGCAGCTTGACAGCTTACGAGCAGTACTTC	CASSLTAYEQYF
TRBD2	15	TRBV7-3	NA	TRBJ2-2	TGTGCCAGCAGCTCAGCGGGGTCGAACACCGGGGAGCTGTTTTTT	CASSSAGSNTGELFF
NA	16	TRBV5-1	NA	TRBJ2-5	TGCGCCAGCAGCTTGGGACCTTCGTCAGGACAGGAGACCCAGTACTTC	CASSLGPSSGQETQYF
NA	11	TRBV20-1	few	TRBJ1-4	TGCAGTGCAAGGCCCGGGGAAAAACTGTTTTTT	CSARPGEKLFF
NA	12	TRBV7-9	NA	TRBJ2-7	TGTGCCAGCAGCTCAAACTCCTACGAGCAGTACTTC	CASSSNSYEQYF
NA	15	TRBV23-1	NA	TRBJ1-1	TGCGCCAGCAGTCAAAAAACGGGACAGAACACTGAAGCTTTCTTT	CASSQKTGQNTEAFF
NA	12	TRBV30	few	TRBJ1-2	TGTGCCTGGAGTGGACAGTGGGGTGGCTACACCTTC	CAWSGQWGGYTF
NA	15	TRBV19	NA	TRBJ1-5	TGTGCCAGTAGTTTCAGGGAGGGCGGCAATCAGCCCCAGCATTTT	CASSFREGGNQPQHF
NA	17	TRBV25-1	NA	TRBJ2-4	TGTGCCAGCAGTGAGTATTCGACTGCTCTAGCCAAAAACATTCAGTACTTC	CASSEYSTALAKNIQYF
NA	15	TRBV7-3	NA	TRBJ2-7	TGTGCCAGCAGCTTAGAAGCCGGGGGGCCCTACGAGCAGTACTTC	CASSLEAGGPYEQYF
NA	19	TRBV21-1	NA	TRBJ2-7	TGTGCCAGCAGCCCGAACGTTAACAGGGGATCCCCGGCGAAATACGAGCAGTACTTC	CASSPNVNRGSPAKYEQYF
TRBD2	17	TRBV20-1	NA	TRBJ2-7	TGCAGTGCTAGTACCCTGGGTGGCGGGACTACATCCTACGAGCAGTACTTC	CSASTLGGGTTSYEQYF
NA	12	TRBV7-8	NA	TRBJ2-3	TGTGCCAGCAGCTTATGGCCAGATACGCAGTATTTT	CASSLWPDTQYF
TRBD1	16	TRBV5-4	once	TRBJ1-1	TGTGCCAGCAGCCGGGGGCAGGGGGCGCTTAACACTGAAGCTTTCTTT	CASSRGQGALNTEAFF
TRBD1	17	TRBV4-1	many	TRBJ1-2	TGCGCCAGCAGCCAAGATCCGGGGACAGCTTTTGATTATGGCTACACCTTC	CASSQDPGTAFDYGYTF
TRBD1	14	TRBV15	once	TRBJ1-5	TGTGCCACCAGCAGGACAGGGAACAATCAGCCCCAGCATTTT	CATSRTGNNQPQHF
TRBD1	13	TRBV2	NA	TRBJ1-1	TGTGCCAGCAGCGGACAGGGGGCCCGGCAGGCTTTCTTT	CASSGQGARQAFF
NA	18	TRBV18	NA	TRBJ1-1	TGTGCCAGCTCATCGGGGGGTGGGCGATTGGGGTTGAACACTGAAGCTTTCTTT	CASSSGGGRLGLNTEAFF
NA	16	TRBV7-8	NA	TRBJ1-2	TGTGCCAGCAGCTCAAATGTGGGGGCGCGTGGTGCTGGCTACACCTTC	CASSSNVGARGAGYTF
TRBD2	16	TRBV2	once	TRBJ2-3	TGTGCCAGCAGTGGGGGACTAGCGGGGATTTCAGATACGCAGTATTTT	CASSGGLAGISDTQYF
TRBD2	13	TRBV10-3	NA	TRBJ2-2	TGTGCCATTAGCGGGGGGGCCATCGGGGAGCTGTTTTTT	CAISGGAIGELFF
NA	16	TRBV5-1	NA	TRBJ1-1	TGCGCCAGCAGCTTAGGACACCTTCCCATGAACACTGAAGCTTTCTTT	CASSLGHLPMNTEAFF
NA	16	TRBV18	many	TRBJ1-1	TGTGCCAGCTCACCAACCACAGGTGGGACAAACACTGAAGCTTTCTTT	CASSPTTGGTNTEAFF
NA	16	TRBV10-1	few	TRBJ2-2	TGCGCCAGCAGTGAGTCCAGACTAGTGAGCACCGGGGAGCTGTTTTTT	CASSESRLVSTGELFF
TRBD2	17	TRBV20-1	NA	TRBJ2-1	TGCAGTGCTAGTGCCAGCGGGGGGGCCACTCCCTACAATGAGCAGTTCTTC	CSASASGGATPYNEQFF
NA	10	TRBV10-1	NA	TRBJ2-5	TGCGCCAGTATTATGGAGACCCAGTACTTC	CASIMETQYF
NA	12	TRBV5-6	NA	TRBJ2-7	TGTGCCAGCAGCTTGGACAGATACGAGCAGTACTTC	CASSLDRYEQYF
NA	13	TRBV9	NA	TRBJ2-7	TGTGCCAGCAGCGTCGGGACTGTCTACGAGCAGTACTTC	CASSVGTVYEQYF
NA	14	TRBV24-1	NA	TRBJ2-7	TGTGCCACCAGTGATTTGGACAGTCCCTACGAGCAGTACTTC	CATSDLDSPYEQYF
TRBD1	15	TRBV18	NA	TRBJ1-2	TGTGCCAGCTCACCACCGGACAGGGGGCCATATGGCTACACCTTC	CASSPPDRGPYGYTF
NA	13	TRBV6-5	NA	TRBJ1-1	TGTGCCAGCAGAAGTACAGATAACACTGAAGCTTTCTTT	CASRSTDNTEAFF
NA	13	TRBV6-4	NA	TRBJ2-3	TGTGCCAGCAGTGCGGCGGGGACAGATACGCAGTATTTT	CASSAAGTDTQYF
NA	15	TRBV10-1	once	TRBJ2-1	TGCGCCAGCAGTGATCCGATCGTGGCAGGGAATGAGCAGTTCTTC	CASSDPIVAGNEQFF
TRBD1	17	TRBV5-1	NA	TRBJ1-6	TGCGCCAGCAAGGAAAGGACAGGGGGATACGGTAATTCACCCCTCCACTTT	CASKERTGGYGNSPLHF
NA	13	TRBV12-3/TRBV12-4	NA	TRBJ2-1	TGTGCCAGCAGGAGAGGACAGTACAATGAGCAGTTCTTC	CASRRGQYNEQFF
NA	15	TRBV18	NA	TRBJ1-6	TGTGCCAGCTCACCACCTTTGTCCTTTAATTCACCCCTCCACTTT	CASSPPLSFNSPLHF
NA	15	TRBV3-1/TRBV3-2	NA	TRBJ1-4	TGTGCCAGCAGCCAAGATTCGGGGTATAATGAAAAACTGTTTTTT	CASSQDSGYNEKLFF
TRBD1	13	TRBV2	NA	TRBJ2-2	TGTGCCAGCAGCCTGGACAGGGACGGGGAGCTGTTTTTT	CASSLDRDGELFF
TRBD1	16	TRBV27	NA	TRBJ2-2	TGTGCCAGCAGTTTTTCCCCGGGACAGGGGTCCGGGGAGCTGTTTTTT	CASSFSPGQGSGELFF
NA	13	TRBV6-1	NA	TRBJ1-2	TGTGCCAGCAGTGAATTTTCCGGCGGGGGCTACACCTTC	CASSEFSGGGYTF
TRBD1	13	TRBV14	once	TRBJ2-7	TGTGCCAGCAGTTTCGACAGGGCTTACGAGCAGTACTTC	CASSFDRAYEQYF
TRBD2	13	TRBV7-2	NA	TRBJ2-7	TGTGCCAGCAGCCGGGGGGGCGGCTACGAGCAGTACTTC	CASSRGGGYEQYF
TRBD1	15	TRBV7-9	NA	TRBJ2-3	TGTGCCAGCAAAATCCGGGACAGGATCACAGATACGCAGTATTTT	CASKIRDRITDTQYF
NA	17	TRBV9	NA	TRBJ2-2	TGTGCCCGCAGCGTAGGGGGCGCGGGGGGAAATACCGGGGAGCTGTTTTTT	CARSVGGAGGNTGELFF